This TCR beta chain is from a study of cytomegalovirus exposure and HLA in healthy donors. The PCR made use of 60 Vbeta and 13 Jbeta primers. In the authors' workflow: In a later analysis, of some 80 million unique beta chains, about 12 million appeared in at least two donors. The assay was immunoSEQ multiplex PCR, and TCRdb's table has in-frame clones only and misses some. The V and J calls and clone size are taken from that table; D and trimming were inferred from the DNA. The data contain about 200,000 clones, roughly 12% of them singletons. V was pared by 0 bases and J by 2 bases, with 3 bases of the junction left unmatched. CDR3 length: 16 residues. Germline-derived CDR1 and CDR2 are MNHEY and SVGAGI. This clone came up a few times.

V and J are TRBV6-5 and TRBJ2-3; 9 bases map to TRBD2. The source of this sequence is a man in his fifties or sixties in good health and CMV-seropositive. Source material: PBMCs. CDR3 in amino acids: CASSYSGLATTDTQYF. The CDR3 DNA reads TGTGCCAGCAGTTACTCCGGACTAGCGACCACAGATACGCAGTATTTT.